Detailed here is one T cell receptor (beta chain). This entry is derived from a study of blood T cells in healthy people across ages. V was pared by 8 bases and J by 0 bases, with 7 bases of the junction left unmatched. The CDR3 covers 14 residues. Germline CDR1 DFQATT, CDR2 SNEGSKA (reference sequence). Sample-barcoded 5' priming and a J-beta primer mix drove a second PCR of 7 to 11 cycles. TCRdb fed the 5' RACE reads into MiXCR, producing one record per CDR3 protein. The sample shows 1.5 million to 2 million distinct CDR3 sequences, over 25% of them seen only once. This receptor was taken from a woman in her thirties in good health. The sample comprised blood. The chain has TRBV20-1 and TRBJ2-1; 7 bases are a match to TRBD2. The CDR3 loop is CSLKTSDSYNEQFF. CDR3 sequence (DNA): TGCAGTCTGAAAACTAGCGACTCCTACAATGAGCAGTTCTTC.